What follows are 9 T cell receptor beta chains derived from one specimen sequenced in a study of blood T cell repertoires in COVID-19. TCRdb keeps only in-frame clones here, not all; method: immunoSEQ multiplex PCR. The data show tens of thousands of clones, with 75% to 90% seen just once and approximately 12% held by the top ten. The material sequenced was peripheral blood. These TCRs come from a human donor with active COVID-19. The donor label of this sample is uncertain.

The genes are TRBV4-3 and TRBJ2-1, with unresolved D. CDR3 size: 13 residues. Per the germline V gene, CDR1 is LGHNA and CDR2 is YSLEER. The V end was cut by 2 bases, the J end by 10 bases, with 12 bases between. CDR3 in amino acids: CASSQLAQAEQFF. CDR3 coding DNA: TGCGCCAGCAGCCAATTGGCTCAAGCGGAGCAGTTCTTC.

The rearrangement links TRBV19 to TRBJ2-3, with D possibly matching TRBD1 (5 bases). The CDR3 sequence is 14 residues long. The germline gives CDR1 LNHDA, CDR2 SQIVND (reference sequence). The V gene lost 3 bases and the J gene lost 2 bases, with 9 bases spanning the gap. The CDR3 reads CASSMAGNTDTQYF. The DNA of the CDR3 is TGTGCCAGTAGTATGGCAGGGAACACAGATACGCAGTATTTT. The full variable domain, its missing parts supplied by reference TRBV19 and TRBJ2-3, is DGGITQSPKYLFRKEGQNVTLSCEQNLNHDAMYWYRQDPGQGLRLIYYSQIVNDFQKGDIAEGYSVSREKKESFPLTVTSAQKNPTAFYLCASSMAGNTDTQYFGPGTRLTVL.

The chain carries TRBV5-1 and TRBJ2-2, with D possibly TRBD2 on 6 matching bases. Trimming cost V 0 bases and J 6 bases, with 9 bases left between them. This CDR3 comprises 14 residues. Germline CDR1 is SGHRS and CDR2 is YFSETQ. The CDR3 sequence is CASSLAGEAGELFF. In DNA, the CDR3 is TGCGCCAGCAGCTTGGCCGGGGAGGCCGGGGAGCTGTTTTTT.

V and J are TRBV5-1 and TRBJ1-6, with a weak D call TRBD1 (5 bases). This CDR3 contains 15 residues. The V gene lost 1 base and the J gene lost 12 bases, with 17 bases spanning the gap. Germline CDR1 is SGHRS and CDR2 is YFSETQ. CDR3 loop: CASSLWDAGKGPLHF. CDR3 bases: TGCGCCAGCAGCTTGTGGGACGCGGGGAAGGGACCCCTCCACTTT.

The CDR3 DNA sequence: TGCGCCAGCAGTGAGTCGGGCGGGGGAAATAGCAATCAGCCCCAGCATTTT. Amino acid sequence: CASSESGGGNSNQPQHF. This chain connects TRBV10-2 to TRBJ1-5; TRBD1 is a possible D gene (5 bases). This CDR3 is 17 amino acids long. V lost 0 bases and J 0 bases, leaving 12 bases between the germline ends. Germline V lookup: CDR1 WSHSY, CDR2 SAAADI.

The genes are TRBV5-1 and TRBJ2-1; 10 nucleotides line up with TRBD1. Looked up from germline, CDR1 is SGHRS and CDR2 is YFSETQ. After removal of 3 bases from V and 6 bases from J, the junction contained 6 bases not matched to a gene. This CDR3 region has 15 residues. The CDR3 region is CASSWGTGVLNEQFF. CDR3 nucleotides: TGCGCCAGCAGCTGGGGGACAGGGGTCCTCAATGAGCAGTTCTTC.

This chain connects TRBV19 to TRBJ1-1; 11 bases agree with TRBD1. This CDR3 comprises 16 residues. V gave up 4 bases and J gave up 5 bases; unmatched junction bases: 9. Germline lookup yields CDR1 LNHDA and CDR2 SQIVND (reference sequence). The CDR3 DNA reads as TGTGCCAGTAGTAGTAAGGACAGGGGGCTTGATACTGAAGCTTTCTTT. Its protein product is CASSSKDRGLDTEAFF.

V and J are TRBV29-1 and TRBJ1-1, with TRBD1 as a possible D gene (5 bases). V lost 0 bases to trimming and J lost 1 base, with 12 bases between them. From germline, CDR1 is SQVTM and CDR2 ANQGSEA. The CDR3 runs 15 residues. CDR3 amino acids: CSVEDRGLRNTEAFF. The CDR3 coding sequence is TGCAGCGTTGAAGATCGGGGACTCAGGAACACTGAAGCTTTCTTT.

The chain is built from TRBV10-3 and TRBJ2-7, with TRBD2 matching over 7 bases. From germline, CDR1 is ENHRY and CDR2 SYGVKD. This CDR3 has 14 residues. Trimming took 2 bases from V and 4 from J; bases not matched to a gene: 5. Here the CDR3 reads CAISEGGGKYEQYF. The CDR3 region has the DNA TGTGCCATCAGTGAGGGGGGGGGAAAATACGAGCAGTACTTC.